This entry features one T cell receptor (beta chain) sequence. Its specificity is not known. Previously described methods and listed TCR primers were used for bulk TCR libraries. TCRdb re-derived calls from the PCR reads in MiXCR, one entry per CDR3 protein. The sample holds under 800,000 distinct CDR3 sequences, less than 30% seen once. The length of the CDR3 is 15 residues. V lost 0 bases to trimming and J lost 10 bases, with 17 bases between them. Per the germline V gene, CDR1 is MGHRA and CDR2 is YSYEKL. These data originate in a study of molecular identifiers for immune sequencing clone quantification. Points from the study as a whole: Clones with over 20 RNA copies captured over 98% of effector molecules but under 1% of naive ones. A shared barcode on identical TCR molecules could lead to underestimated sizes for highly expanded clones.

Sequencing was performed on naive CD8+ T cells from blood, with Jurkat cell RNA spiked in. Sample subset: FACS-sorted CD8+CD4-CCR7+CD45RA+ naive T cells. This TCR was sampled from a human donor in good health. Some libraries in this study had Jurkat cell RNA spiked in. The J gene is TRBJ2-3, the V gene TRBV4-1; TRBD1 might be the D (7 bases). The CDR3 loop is CASSQDPSRGAPQYF. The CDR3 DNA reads TGCGCCAGCAGCCAAGACCCCTCCAGGGGGGCCCCGCAGTATTTT.